This passage covers 18 T cell receptor beta chains from one sample sequenced in a study of graft-versus-host responses after intestinal transplantation. Clones were sequenced by immunoSEQ multiplex PCR, and TCRdb holds only the in-frame ones, with some missing. The sample lists over 45,000 clones, 90% to 95% seen once, with 4.5% to 7.5% in the top ten. Sequenced here: PBMCs, sampled roughly 860 days after a first intestinal transplant, on the day of a second. Receptors originate from a human patient who received an intestinal transplant, so some T cells may come from the graft donor.

The rearrangement links TRBV19 to TRBJ2-5, with TRBD2 matching 8 bases. The CDR3 is 13 residues long. V shed 6 bases, J shed 4 bases, and the junction held 4 bases outside the gene matches. From germline, CDR1 is LNHDA and CDR2 SQIVND (reference sequence). The chain's CDR3 is CASSLGRGETQYF. The CDR3 nucleotides are TGTGCCAGTAGCCTCGGGAGGGGAGAGACCCAGTACTTC.

Of note for this clone: Its ends do not fully match the called genes, so a read error is possible. The CDR3 loop reads CASSRLLPSGSGSTIYF. DNA of the CDR3: TGCGCCAGCAGCCGGTTGTTACCTAGTGGCTCTGGAAGCACCATATATTTT. V is TRBV5-1 and J is TRBJ1-3; D gene unclear. In germline, CDR1 is SGHRS, CDR2 YFSETQ. The CDR3 covers 17 residues.

This chain connects TRBV19 to TRBJ1-4; D ambiguous. V was trimmed by 3 bases and J by 4 bases, leaving 6 bases between them. The germline gives CDR1 LNHDA, CDR2 SQIVND (reference sequence). The CDR3 is made up of 13 amino acids. CDR3 DNA sequence: TGTGCCAGTAGTATTGTCAATAATGAAAAACTGTTTTTT. Translated: CASSIVNNEKLFF.

This chain joins TRBV5-1 and TRBJ2-1, with D possibly matching TRBD1 (6 bases). The CDR3 sequence is 14 residues long. With 6 bases removed from V and 4 bases from J, the gap between germline ends came to 14 bases. Germline V gene lookup returns CDR1 SGHRS and CDR2 YFSETQ. CDR3 sequence (DNA): TGCGCCAGCACAGGGTGGGGGCAGTACAATGAGCAGTTCTTC. Its translation is CASTGWGQYNEQFF.

The chain uses TRBV30 and TRBJ2-1; TRBD2 matches 13 bases. J lost 5 bases, V lost 5 bases, and 12 bases had no gene match. Germline assignment: CDR1 GTSNPN and CDR2 SVGIG (reference sequence). The CDR3 has 17 residues. CDR3 nucleotides: TGTGCCTGGGCACTAGCGGGAGGGCCGTCCCCCCACAATGAGCAGTTCTTC. It specifies CAWALAGGPSPHNEQFF.

Details on this clone: A read error may produce the germline difference seen at one junction end. This rearrangement joins TRBV30 to TRBJ2-7, with D tentatively TRBD1 (6 bases). The CDR3 consists of 14 residues. Germline V gene lookup returns CDR1 GTSNPN and CDR2 SVGIG (reference sequence). CDR3: CASTPTWGLTRHHF. The CDR3 DNA is TGTGCCTCGACGCCGACTTGGGGGCTAACGCGCCACCACTTC.

The chain employs TRBV19 and TRBJ1-5; weak D call: TRBD1 (5 bases). V lost 3 bases and J 0 bases, leaving 15 bases between the germline ends. This CDR3 is 17 amino acids long. Germline V gene sequence: CDR1 LNHDA, CDR2 SQIVND (reference sequence). CDR3 bases: TGTGCCAGTAGTATTGGGATGCGGGGGAATAGCAATCAGCCCCAGCATTTT. It yields the protein CASSIGMRGNSNQPQHF. Looking up the rest from reference TRBV19 and TRBJ1-5 gives the full variable domain: DGGITQSPKYLFRKEGQNVTLSCEQNLNHDAMYWYRQDPGQGLRLIYYSQIVNDFQKGDIAEGYSVSREKKESFPLTVTSAQKNPTAFYLCASSIGMRGNSNQPQHFGDGTRLSIL.

Points on this clone: Other DNA sequences in the same sample also yield this CDR3. V is TRBV2 and J is TRBJ1-1, with 8 bases that match TRBD1. CDR1 and CDR2 (germline): SNHLY, FYNNEI. The CDR3 contains 16 residues. Trimming cost V 2 bases and J 2 bases; bases outside gene matches: 7. CDR3 bases: TGTGCCAGCAGTGAATGGGGACAGGACGGAAACACTGAAGCTTTCTTT. This encodes CASSEWGQDGNTEAFF.

The V and J genes are TRBV19 and TRBJ1-1, with D possibly being TRBD1 (6 bases). The CDR3 sequence is 17 residues long. Between the trimmed V and J ends, which lost 5 bases and 3 bases, there was a span of 22 bases. Germline-derived CDR1 and CDR2 are LNHDA and SQIVND (reference sequence). The CDR3 loop is CASSAIAGTGFDTEAFF. The CDR3 coding sequence is TGTGCCAGTAGTGCAATTGCGGGAACAGGGTTCGACACTGAAGCTTTCTTT.

V and J are TRBV11-2 and TRBJ2-1; possibly TRBD2 for D (5 bases). CDR3 length equals 15 residues. Germline V lookup: CDR1 SGHAT, CDR2 FQNNGV. V was pared by 1 base and J by 8 bases, with 15 bases between. In DNA form, the CDR3 reads TGTGCCAGCAGCTTAGGTTACCAAGGGCGGGATGAGCAGTTCTTC. Translating it yields CASSLGYQGRDEQFF.

The chain uses TRBV28 and TRBJ1-2; 8 bases map to TRBD1. The length of the CDR3 is 16 residues. The V and J ends lost 6 bases and 6 bases, in that order; junction bases with no gene match: 15. CDR1 and CDR2 (germline): MDHEN, SYDVKM. The CDR3 DNA reads TGTGCCAGCAGCCCCGCCCAGGGGGCGCGTATCAATGGCTACACCTTC. It is translated as CASSPAQGARINGYTF.

V and J are TRBV6-1 and TRBJ2-5; tentatively, D is TRBD1 or TRBD2 (7 bases each). This CDR3 is 14 amino acids long. Germline assignment: CDR1 MNHNS and CDR2 SASEGT. Trimming pared 2 bases from V and 4 bases from J, leaving 11 bases between. CDR3 loop: CASSESGGGETQYF. The CDR3 coding sequence is TGTGCCAGCAGTGAATCAGGGGGGGGAGAGACCCAGTACTTC.

The V and J genes are TRBV10-1 and TRBJ2-1, with TRBD2 matching over 7 bases. The J segment lost 4 bases and the V segment lost 5 bases, leaving 17 bases of the junction unmatched. CDR1 is WNHNN, CDR2 SYGVQD, per germline (reference sequence). This CDR3 comprises 18 residues. The CDR3 reads CASSPSDIGEGRYNEQFF. The CDR3 DNA is TGCGCCAGCAGTCCATCTGACATAGGGGAGGGTCGGTACAATGAGCAGTTCTTC.

The V gene is TRBV25-1, the J gene TRBJ2-1; 13 bases agree with TRBD2. Germline CDR1 reads MGHDK; CDR2 reads SYGVNS. The ends lost 8 bases at V and 9 bases at J; junction bases unmatched: 7. The CDR3 consists of 14 residues. This chain's CDR3 is CASGLAGVPGEQFF. CDR3 DNA: TGTGCCAGCGGACTAGCGGGAGTCCCAGGTGAGCAGTTCTTC.

This sequence joins TRBV11-2 and TRBJ2-1; D remains unclear. Per the germline V gene, CDR1 is SGHAT and CDR2 is FQNNGV. CDR3 length: 13 amino acids. V was pared by 1 base and J by 3 bases, with 4 bases between. CDR3 amino acids: CASSLGDYNEQFF. CDR3 coding DNA: TGTGCCAGCAGCTTAGGGGACTACAATGAGCAGTTCTTC.

The chain employs TRBV6-4 and TRBJ2-1; 7 nucleotides agree with TRBD2. The CDR3 sequence is 15 residues long. CDR1 MRHNA and CDR2 SNTAGT come from the germline V gene. J gave up 5 bases and V 3 bases, and 7 bases lay outside the gene matches. CDR3 DNA: TGTGCCAGCAGTGAAGAAGAGACTAGCAACAATGAGCAGTTCTTC. Residues: CASSEEETSNNEQFF.

The chain uses TRBV7-6 and TRBJ2-7, with unresolved D. The CDR3 spans 14 residues. V was shortened by 4 bases and J by 2 bases, with 12 bases between the two germline ends. The germline V gene encodes CDR1 SGHVS and CDR2 FNYEAQ. CDR3 bases: TGTGCCAGCAGCTCTCGGGTTACTCCCTACGAGCAGTACTTC. This sequence encodes CASSSRVTPYEQYF.

The chain links TRBV30 to TRBJ2-1; 8 nucleotides line up with TRBD1. Germline V gene data show CDR1 as GTSNPN and CDR2 as SVGIG (reference sequence). After removal of 3 bases from V and 8 bases from J, the junction contained 6 bases not matched to a gene. The CDR3 extends over 13 amino acids. This CDR3 reads CAWSPDRGYEQFF. The DNA of the CDR3 is TGTGCCTGGAGCCCAGACAGGGGCTATGAGCAGTTCTTC.